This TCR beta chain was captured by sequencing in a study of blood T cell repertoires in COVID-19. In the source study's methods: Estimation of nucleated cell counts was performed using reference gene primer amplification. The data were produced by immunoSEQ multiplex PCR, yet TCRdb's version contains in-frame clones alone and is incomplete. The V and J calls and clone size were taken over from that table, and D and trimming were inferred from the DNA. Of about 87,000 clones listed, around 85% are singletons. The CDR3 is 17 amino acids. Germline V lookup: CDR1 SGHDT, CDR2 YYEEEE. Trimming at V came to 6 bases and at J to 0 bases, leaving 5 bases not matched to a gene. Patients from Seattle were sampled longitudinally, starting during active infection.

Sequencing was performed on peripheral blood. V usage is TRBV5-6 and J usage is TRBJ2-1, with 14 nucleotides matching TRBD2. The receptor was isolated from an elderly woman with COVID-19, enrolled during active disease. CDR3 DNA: TGTGCCAGCATGACTAGCGGGAGGGGAGTCTCCTACAATGAGCAGTTCTTC. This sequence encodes CASMTSGRGVSYNEQFF.